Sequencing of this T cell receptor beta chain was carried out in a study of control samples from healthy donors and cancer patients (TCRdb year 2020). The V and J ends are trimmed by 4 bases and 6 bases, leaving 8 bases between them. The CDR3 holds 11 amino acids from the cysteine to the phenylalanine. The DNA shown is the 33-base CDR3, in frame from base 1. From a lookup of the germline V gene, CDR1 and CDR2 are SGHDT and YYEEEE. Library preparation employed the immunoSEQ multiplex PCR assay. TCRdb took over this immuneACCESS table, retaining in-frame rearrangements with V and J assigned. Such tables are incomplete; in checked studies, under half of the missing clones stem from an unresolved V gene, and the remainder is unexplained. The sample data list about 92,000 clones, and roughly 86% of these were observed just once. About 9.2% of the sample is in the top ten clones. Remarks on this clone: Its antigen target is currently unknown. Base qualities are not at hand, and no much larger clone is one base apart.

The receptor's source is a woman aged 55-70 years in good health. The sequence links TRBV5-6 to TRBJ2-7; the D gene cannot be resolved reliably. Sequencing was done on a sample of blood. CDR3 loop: CASSHLGEQYF. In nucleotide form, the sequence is TGTGCCAGCAGCCACCTGGGCGAGCAGTACTTC.